Listed below are T cell receptor beta chains from one sample, sequenced in a study of cytomegalovirus exposure and HLA in healthy donors. Measured with immunoSEQ multiplex PCR; TCRdb has only the in-frame clones, and not every one. Of around 190,000 clones detected, approximately 80% appear once; the ten largest clones hold less than 1.1%. The sequenced material came from PBMCs. The receptors were sampled from a middle-aged woman in good health and CMV-seronegative. Each CDR3 is given with its conserved first and last residue. Each record gives: D gene, clone size, V gene, J gene, CDR3 length, CDR3 protein, CDR3 DNA. The D gene is left open where the match is weak. Size is stated for part of the rows, as once, few or many counts, or as a class when the clone is expanded.

>TRBD2|NA|TRBV10-3|TRBJ2-1|15
CAISSREGLRDEQFF
TGTGCCATCAGCTCGCGGGAGGGCCTTCGGGATGAGCAGTTCTTC
>TRBD2|few|TRBV30|TRBJ2-1|15
CAWRISGSSYNEQFF
TGTGCCTGGAGGATAAGCGGGAGCTCCTACAATGAGCAGTTCTTC
>NA|once|TRBV5-1|TRBJ2-3|13
CASSEGGTDTQYF
TGCGCCAGCAGCGAGGGGGGCACAGATACGCAGTATTTT
>NA|NA|TRBV19|TRBJ2-5|13
CASSIQREETQYF
TGTGCCAGTAGTATCCAGCGCGAAGAGACCCAGTACTTC
>NA|NA|TRBV30|TRBJ2-1|12
CAWTTVYNEQFF
TGTGCCTGGACTACTGTCTACAATGAGCAGTTCTTC
>NA|once|TRBV19|TRBJ1-2|15
CASKAVGGTAYGYTF
TGTGCCAGTAAAGCTGTCGGGGGTACCGCCTATGGCTACACCTTC
>TRBD2|NA|TRBV30|TRBJ2-3|19
CAWSERETSGRLRTDTQYF
TGTGCCTGGAGTGAACGGGAGACTAGCGGGAGGCTGCGCACAGATACGCAGTATTTT
>TRBD2|NA|TRBV5-6|TRBJ2-2|16
CASSSGTSADTGELFF
TGTGCCAGCAGCTCCGGGACTAGCGCTGACACCGGGGAGCTGTTTTTT
>NA|NA|TRBV10-3|TRBJ2-5|13
CAISGQGQETQYF
TGTGCCATCAGTGGGCAGGGCCAAGAGACCCAGTACTTC
>TRBD1|NA|TRBV27|TRBJ2-7|14
CASSAPGQGYEQYF
TGTGCCAGCAGTGCCCCGGGACAGGGATACGAGCAGTACTTC